This T cell receptor beta chain originates from a study of cytomegalovirus exposure and HLA in healthy donors. About this clone itself: Its antigen is not identified.

PCR used 60 Vbeta primers and 13 Jbeta primers. The data were produced by immunoSEQ multiplex PCR, yet TCRdb's version contains in-frame clones alone and is incomplete. The table includes 120,000 to 150,000 clones, around 85% detected once. Looked up from germline, CDR1 is SGHDT and CDR2 is YYEEEE. After removal of 1 base from V and 3 bases from J, the junction contained 5 bases not matched to a gene. The CDR3 loop spans 15 amino acids. General study findings and limits: According to the study, roughly 160 TCR beta chains were cytomegalovirus-associated. Looking again later, the authors saw that most CMV-associated TCR beta chains seemed HLA-restricted. Donors were assumed by presence/absence analyses to have roughly uniform sequencing depth. Common viral pathogens were later found to be apparently linked to several of the most significant clusters.

The chain recombines TRBV5-6 with TRBJ1-1; TRBD1 matches 8 bases. This TCR was recovered from a woman between 50 and 59 years old in good health and CMV-seropositive. The sample comprised PBMCs. The CDR3 coding sequence is TGTGCCAGCAGCTTGAGAGGACAGGGATACACTGAAGCTTTCTTT. Translated, it gives CASSLRGQGYTEAFF.